Detailed here is one T cell receptor beta chain. The sample is drawn from a study of Tregs in tolerant kidney transplant recipients. Per germline, CDR1 SGHAT and CDR2 FQNNGV. The V segment lost 2 bases and the J segment 3 bases; nucleotides outside the gene matches: 6. The CDR3 covers 16 residues. The assay was immunoSEQ multiplex PCR, and TCRdb's table has in-frame clones only and misses some. The repertoire consists of about 69,000 clones, with approximately 91% occurring once and the leading ten covering about 0.36%. The sequencing used CD4+ T cells from blood, collected before the transplant. The V gene is TRBV11-2, the J gene TRBJ2-3; 9 bases map to TRBD2. The receptor comes from a human donor who received a combined kidney and bone marrow transplant. The chain's CDR3 is CASSLLAGMGTDTQYF. CDR3 nucleotides: TGTGCCAGCAGCTTACTAGCGGGAATGGGGACAGATACGCAGTATTTT.